The T cell receptor beta chain under discussion was sequenced for a study of OX40 agonist ivuxolimab in advanced cancers. At the level of the study: Participants, roughly 81% male, averaged about 56 years of age, ranging from about 23 to 85. Therapy given before enrollment (anti-PD-1, anti-PD-L1 or anti-CTLA-4) was allowed, and roughly 41% had some. Three patients, one with hepatocellular carcinoma and two with cutaneous melanoma, achieved partial responses.

The data were produced by immunoSEQ multiplex PCR, yet TCRdb's version contains in-frame clones alone and is incomplete. The table records approximately 69,000 clones, around 83% of them present only once. The CDR3 sequence is 15 residues long. Trimming took off 4 bases at V and 1 base at J, with 13 bases between the two ends. Germline loops: CDR1 LNHDA, CDR2 SQIVND (reference sequence). Sampling times: baseline, cycle 4 day 1, cycle 7 day 1. V gene TRBV19 combines with J gene TRBJ1-1; a weak D match, TRBD1 (6 bases). The receptor comes from an adult with an advanced solid tumor such as melanoma, head and neck, liver or kidney cancer. The sample here was CD4+ or CD8+ T cells sorted from blood, taken in a trial of the OX40 agonist ivuxolimab. CDR3 bases: TGTGCCAGTAGTACCAGGGACACCAAGAACACTGAAGCTTTCTTT. This sequence encodes CASSTRDTKNTEAFF.